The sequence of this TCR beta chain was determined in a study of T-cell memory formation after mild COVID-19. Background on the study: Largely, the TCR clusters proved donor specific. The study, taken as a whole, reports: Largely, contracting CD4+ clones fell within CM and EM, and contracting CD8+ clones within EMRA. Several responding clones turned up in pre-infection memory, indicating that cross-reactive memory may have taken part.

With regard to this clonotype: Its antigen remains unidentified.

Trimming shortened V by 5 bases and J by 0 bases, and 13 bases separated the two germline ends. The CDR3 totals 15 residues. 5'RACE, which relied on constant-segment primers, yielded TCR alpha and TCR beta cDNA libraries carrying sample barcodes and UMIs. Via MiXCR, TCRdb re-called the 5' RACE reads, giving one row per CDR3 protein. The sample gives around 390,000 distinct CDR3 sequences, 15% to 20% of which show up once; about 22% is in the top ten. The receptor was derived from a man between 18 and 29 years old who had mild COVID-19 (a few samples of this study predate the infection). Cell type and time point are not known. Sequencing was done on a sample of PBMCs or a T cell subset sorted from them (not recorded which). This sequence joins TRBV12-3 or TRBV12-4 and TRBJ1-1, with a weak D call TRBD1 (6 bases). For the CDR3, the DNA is TGTGCCAGCAGTGGACCCACAGGGATGAACACTGAAGCTTTCTTT. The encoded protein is CASSGPTGMNTEAFF.